This T cell receptor beta chain was observed in a study of CXCR3-negative and CXCR3-positive naive CD8 T cells. Study outcomes and limitations: Naive CXCR3-positive and CXCR3-negative cells shared TRBV-TRBJ usage; memory cells diverged. Comparison of naive subsets found surface CD5 to be comparable, and TCR strength was inferred on the basis of TRB CDR3 properties.

The CDR3 totals 13 residues. CDR1 LGHDT and CDR2 YNNKEL come from the germline V gene (reference sequence). cDNA libraries for TRB were generated by 5' RACE incorporating UMI labels. For each CDR3 protein, TCRdb gives one entry from its re-call of the 5' RACE reads, without DNA. The sample totals some 40,000 distinct CDR3 sequences. Remarks on this clonotype: The antigen remains undetermined.

Sequences were obtained from memory CD8+ T cells from blood. The chain carries TRBV3-1 and TRBJ1-5. This TCR came from a human donor in good health. Some clones in this sample may be carry-over from other donors' samples. The CDR3 reads CASSQDHQQPQHF.